The clone carrying this T cell receptor beta chain came up a few times. RNA was extracted and reverse transcribed into cDNA as the sequencing template. The repertoire was sequenced with immunoSEQ multiplex PCR; TCRdb's copy has only in-frame clones and lacks some. The data contain roughly 120,000 clones, around two fifths of them seen just once; the ten biggest clones take up 2.5% to 3.5%. The ends were cut back, 4 bases at V and 3 bases at J, with 10 bases in the middle. Germline loops: CDR1 SGHRS, CDR2 YFSETQ. This CDR3 comprises 14 residues. The entry originates in a study of CD8+ T cells in alopecia areata.

The receptor was isolated from a human donor with alopecia areata. Sequenced material: CD4+ T cells sorted from blood. The chain links TRBV5-1 to TRBJ2-2; D is possibly TRBD1 or TRBD2 (5 bases each). The CDR3 sequence: CASSLTADTGELFF. CDR3 coding DNA: TGCGCCAGCAGCCTGACAGCGGACACCGGGGAGCTGTTTTTT.